These 5 T cell receptor beta chains were all obtained from the same sample, sequenced in a study of blood T cell repertoires in COVID-19. Method: immunoSEQ multiplex PCR; TCRdb's copy keeps in-frame clones and lacks some. Of roughly 500,000 clones listed, around 87% were seen once; the top ten hold 1.8%. Material for sequencing was PBMCs or T cells enriched from blood (not recorded which). Receptors were obtained from a woman between 40 and 55 years old who had recovered from COVID-19.

The J gene is TRBJ1-1, the V gene TRBV7-9; D is possibly TRBD1 (5 bases). CDR3 length: 14 residues. CDR1 and CDR2 (germline): SEHNR, FQNEAQ (reference sequence). The V end was cut by 6 bases, the J end by 1 base, with 12 bases between. The DNA of the CDR3 is TGTGCCAGCAGACCCCTCGGGGGGAACACTGAAGCTTTCTTT. Protein sequence: CASRPLGGNTEAFF.

This clone was observed a single time. This chain joins TRBV19 and TRBJ1-6; TRBD1 is a possible D gene (5 bases). V lost 5 bases and J 0 bases, leaving 11 bases between the germline ends. The germline CDR1 and CDR2 sequences are LNHDA and SQIVND (reference sequence). This CDR3 comprises 16 residues. The DNA of the CDR3 is TGTGCCAGTAGTTTGGACACCGGCTCCTATAATTCACCCCTCCACTTT. Its protein is CASSLDTGSYNSPLHF.

The genes are TRBV29-1 and TRBJ1-1, with D tentatively TRBD1 (5 bases). Trimming pared 4 bases from V and 11 bases from J, leaving 11 bases between. Per germline, CDR1 SQVTM and CDR2 ANQGSEA. CDR3 length: 10 amino acids. CDR3 in DNA: TGCAGCGTTGGGGAACGGGGGGCTTTCTTT. Translation: CSVGERGAFF.

CDR3 bases: TGTGCCAGTAGTCCTGCGGCAGGGGAGCTGTTTTTT. It codes for CASSPAAGELFF. This chain joins TRBV19 and TRBJ2-2; no definite D call. Trimming pared 5 bases from V and 8 bases from J, leaving 9 bases between. Germline V lookup: CDR1 LNHDA, CDR2 SQIVND (reference sequence). The CDR3 runs 12 residues.

The chain joins TRBV7-5 to TRBJ1-2; no check of the table's D call, TRBD1, against the DNA was made. TRBV7-5 is a pseudogene. The CDR3 extends over 15 amino acids. The CDR3 nucleotides are TGTGCCAGAAGCTCGACCGAACAGGGAGACTATGGCTACACCTTC. It yields the protein CARSSTEQGDYGYTF.